One and the same sample provided the 24 T cell receptor beta chains below, sequenced in a study of blood T cell repertoires in COVID-19. Assay used: immunoSEQ multiplex PCR; TCRdb lists only in-frame clones, some missing. The data hold approximately 140,000 clones, with 88% observed a single time. Specimen: PBMCs or T cells enriched from blood (not recorded which). The receptors come from a woman aged 25-40 years with acute COVID-19.

Of note for this clone: Other DNA sequences in this sample translate to the same CDR3. The chain employs TRBV6-2 or TRBV6-3 and TRBJ1-2; D not resolved. The CDR3 sequence is 12 residues long. V lost 2 bases to trimming and J lost 5 bases, with 6 bases between them. Germline loops: CDR1 MNHEY, CDR2 SVGEGT. In DNA form, the CDR3 reads TGTGCCAGCAGTTACACGGGGTATGGCTACACCTTC. As protein: CASSYTGYGYTF.

The V call is TRBV28, the J call TRBJ2-2, with TRBD1 matching over 10 bases. In germline, CDR1 is MDHEN, CDR2 SYDVKM. The CDR3 has 15 amino acids. Losses at the gene ends were 8 bases for V and 7 bases for J; bases not matched to a gene: 10. CDR3 region: CASRGGDRGNGELFF. The CDR3 bases are TGTGCCAGCCGGGGAGGGGACAGGGGAAACGGGGAGCTGTTTTTT. The variable domain in full, completed from reference TRBV28 and TRBJ2-2, reads DVKVTQSSRYLVKRTGEKVFLECVQDMDHENMFWYRQDPGLGLRLIYFSYDVKMKEKGDIPEGYSVSREKKERFSLILESASTNQTSMYLCASRGGDRGNGELFFGEGSRLTVL.

The chain recombines TRBV30 with TRBJ1-2; no clear D gene. The V end was cut by 5 bases, the J end by 4 bases, with 8 bases between. In germline, CDR1 is GTSNPN, CDR2 SVGIG (reference sequence). This CDR3 spans 11 amino acids. This chain's CDR3 is CAWRRSYGYTF. CDR3 DNA: TGTGCCTGGCGGCGGAGCTATGGCTACACCTTC.

The count of this clone is one. V usage is TRBV6-6 and J usage is TRBJ1-3; TRBD1 might be the D (5 bases). Germline V gene data show CDR1 as MNHNY and CDR2 as SVGAGI (reference sequence). V was shortened by 3 bases and J by 0 bases, with 9 bases between the two germline ends. This CDR3 is 15 amino acids long. CDR3 residues: CASSYAGVSGNTIYF. CDR3 in DNA: TGTGCCAGCAGTTATGCGGGGGTCTCTGGAAACACCATATATTTT.

The V and J genes are TRBV12-5 and TRBJ2-1; a possible D gene is TRBD1 (8 bases). Germline V lookup: CDR1 LGHNT, CDR2 FRNRAP. Trimming pared 2 bases from V and 8 bases from J, leaving 25 bases between. CDR3 length equals 18 residues. In DNA form, the CDR3 reads TGTGCTAGTGGTTTGACACCAGATGGACAGGGCAGCGGGGATGAGCAGTTCTTC. It codes for CASGLTPDGQGSGDEQFF.

The J gene is TRBJ1-3, the V gene TRBV7-2; no clear D gene. Per the germline V gene, CDR1 is SGHTA and CDR2 is FQGNSA. V shed 5 bases and J shed 0 bases, with 14 bases lying between them. The CDR3 runs to 16 residues. The CDR3 region is CASSPSRDNSGNTIYF. CDR3 nucleotide sequence: TGTGCCAGCAGCCCCAGCCGGGATAACTCTGGAAACACCATATATTTT. Full variable domain (remainder filled in from reference TRBV7-2 and TRBJ1-3): GAGVSQSPSNKVTEKGKDVELRCDPISGHTALYWYRQSLGQGLEFLIYFQGNSAPDKSGLPSDRFSAERTGGSVSTLTIQRTQQEDSAVYLCASSPSRDNSGNTIYFGEGSWLTVV.

The chain uses TRBV18 and TRBJ1-2; no clear D gene. The CDR3 is 13 residues long. V was trimmed by 4 bases and J by 3 bases, leaving 9 bases between them. CDR1 KGHSH and CDR2 LQKENI come from the germline V gene. CDR3 sequence: CASSQPGDYGYTF. For the CDR3, the DNA is TGTGCCAGCTCACAGCCAGGCGACTATGGCTACACCTTC.

The chain links TRBV14 to TRBJ2-7; no definite D call. The length of the CDR3 is 14 residues. Germline V gives CDR1 SGHDN, CDR2 FVKESK. The V end lost 6 bases, the J end lost 3 bases, and 15 bases lay between the germline ends. The CDR3 spells CASSPALSGYEQYF. The CDR3 DNA is TGTGCCAGCAGTCCGGCCCTCTCGGGCTACGAGCAGTACTTC.

The genes are TRBV19 and TRBJ2-7; tentatively, D is TRBD1 (6 bases). The germline gives CDR1 LNHDA, CDR2 SQIVND (reference sequence). The V and J ends lost 6 bases and 2 bases respectively, with 14 bases between them. The CDR3 totals 14 residues. For the CDR3, the DNA is TGTGCCAGTAGAAACAGGGTGGGGGCCTACGAGCAGTACTTC. This sequence encodes CASRNRVGAYEQYF.

For the CDR3, the DNA is TGTGCCAGCAGCTTATTCGGACTAGCGGGAGTCAACGAGCAGTACTTC. Protein product: CASSLFGLAGVNEQYF. The gene calls are TRBV13 and TRBJ2-7; 13 bases are a match to TRBD2. CDR3 size: 16 residues. The junction had 6 bases not matched to a gene; V was cut back by 2 bases and J by 5 bases. Germline V gene lookup returns CDR1 PRHDT and CDR2 FYEKMQ (reference sequence). The variable domain in full, with the rest retrieved from reference TRBV13 and TRBJ2-7, is AAGVIQSPRHLIKEKRETATLKCYPIPRHDTVYWYQQGPGQDPQFLISFYEKMQSDKGSIPDRFSAQQFSDYHSELNMSSLELGDSALYFCASSLFGLAGVNEQYFGPGTRLTVT.

The V call is TRBV19, the J call TRBJ2-7, with D maybe TRBD2 (6 bases). Germline V CDR1 and CDR2: LNHDA, SQIVND (reference sequence). Deletions cut 4 bases from V and 0 bases from J, with 10 bases between. This CDR3 region has 14 residues. CDR3 coding DNA: TGTGCCAGTAGTACGTCCGGGGGCTCCTACGAGCAGTACTTC. Residues: CASSTSGGSYEQYF.

This chain joins TRBV5-4 and TRBJ2-7, with 8 bases matching TRBD2. The germline V gene encodes CDR1 SGHNT and CDR2 YYREEE (reference sequence). This CDR3 is built from 14 residues. V shed 4 bases, J shed 0 bases, and the junction held 3 bases outside the gene matches. The CDR3 loop reads CASSLGTSSYEQYF. The CDR3 nucleotides read TGTGCCAGCAGCCTAGGGACTAGCTCCTACGAGCAGTACTTC.

The chain carries TRBV6-2 or TRBV6-3 and TRBJ1-5, with D possibly TRBD1 on 5 matching bases. The CDR3 contains 15 residues. Looked up from germline, CDR1 is MNHEY and CDR2 is SVGEGT. V dropped 4 bases and J dropped 2 bases, with 12 bases sitting between them. The CDR3 DNA is TGTGCCAGCAGTTCGATCGGGGGAGGCAATCAGCCCCAGCATTTT. Translating it yields CASSSIGGGNQPQHF.

V is TRBV11-2 and J is TRBJ1-2, with TRBD1 as a possible D gene (6 bases). From germline, CDR1 is SGHAT and CDR2 FQNNGV. The CDR3 loop spans 15 amino acids. The V and J ends lost 4 bases and 8 bases respectively, with 20 bases between them. Written as DNA, the CDR3 is TGTGCCAGCAGCTCATCCAGGGACCCCAGGGGAGGCTACACCTTC. This gives the protein CASSSSRDPRGGYTF.

J is TRBJ2-3 and V is TRBV29-1; 8 bases fit TRBD1. V lost 7 bases and J lost 0; bases outside the gene matches: 3. The CDR3 length is 13 residues. Germline V gives CDR1 SQVTM, CDR2 ANQGSEA. The CDR3 reads CSGGQGSTDTQYF. The CDR3 DNA sequence: TGCAGCGGTGGACAGGGTAGCACAGATACGCAGTATTTT.

The rearrangement uses TRBV19 and TRBJ2-3; TRBD2 matches 7 bases. V lost 3 bases, J lost 2 bases, and 5 bases stayed unmatched. CDR3 length: 15 residues. The germline V gene has CDR1 LNHDA and CDR2 SQIVND (reference sequence). The CDR3 sequence is CASSMGGTNTDTQYF. Here the CDR3 DNA reads TGTGCCAGTAGTATGGGCGGGACTAACACAGATACGCAGTATTTT.

The CDR3 sequence is CASSLSGQGAYGYTF. CDR3 DNA: TGTGCCAGCAGTTTATCGGGACAGGGGGCCTATGGCTACACCTTC. The chain joins TRBV27 to TRBJ1-2, with TRBD1 identical over 12 bases. Trimming at V came to 0 bases and at J to 4 bases, leaving 0 bases not matched to a gene. Germline CDR1 is MNHEY and CDR2 is SMNVEV (reference sequence). This CDR3 is built from 15 residues.

This sequence joins TRBV2 and TRBJ2-7; a possible D gene is TRBD1 (6 bases). This CDR3 has 15 residues. Germline V gene lookup returns CDR1 SNHLY and CDR2 FYNNEI. The V end was cut by 7 bases, the J end by 0 bases, with 16 bases between. This CDR3 is CASTKERTVSYEQYF. The CDR3 DNA follows: TGTGCCAGCACTAAGGAGAGGACAGTCTCCTACGAGCAGTACTTC.

DNA for the CDR3: TGTGCCAGCAGCTTAGATTTTGCTAGCGGGAGATTGAATGAGCAGTTCTTC. Amino acids: CASSLDFASGRLNEQFF. The rearrangement links TRBV11-3 to TRBJ2-1, with 10 bases aligning to TRBD2. The V segment lost 0 bases and the J segment 7 bases; nucleotides outside the gene matches: 9. This CDR3 has 17 residues. Germline CDR1 SGHNT, CDR2 YENEEA.

This chain uses TRBV9 with TRBJ2-1; a weak D match, TRBD1 (5 bases). V was trimmed by 0 bases and J by 3 bases, leaving 7 bases between them. Germline V gives CDR1 SGDLS, CDR2 YYNGEE. The CDR3 spans 14 residues. CDR3 sequence: CASSVAGLYNEQFF. The CDR3, as DNA: TGTGCCAGCAGCGTAGCAGGGCTCTACAATGAGCAGTTCTTC.

The gene calls are TRBV28 and TRBJ2-2; 8 nucleotides align to TRBD1. The J segment lost 11 bases and the V segment lost 7 bases, leaving 12 bases of the junction unmatched. This CDR3 is 14 amino acids long. Germline values: CDR1 MDHEN, CDR2 SYDVKM. The CDR3 DNA follows: TGTGCCAGCACTAGACAGGGGAGCTTGGCAGAGCTGTTTTTT. Its translation: CASTRQGSLAELFF.

The chain uses TRBV6-2 or TRBV6-3 and TRBJ2-5; 10 bases are a match to TRBD1. The germline V gene encodes CDR1 MNHEY and CDR2 SVGEGT. The CDR3 length is 14 residues. J lost 7 bases, V lost 6 bases, and 8 bases had no gene match. The CDR3 region is CASSDGTGVGTQYF. In nucleotides, the CDR3 is TGTGCCAGCAGCGATGGGACAGGGGTTGGGACCCAGTACTTC.

The chain joins TRBV15 to TRBJ2-7; 10 nucleotides line up with TRBD1. Germline trimming cut 10 bases from V and 7 bases from J; bases unmatched to any gene: 13. The CDR3 runs to 14 residues. Germline-derived CDR1 and CDR2 are LNHNV and YYDKDF (reference sequence). CDR3 sequence (DNA): TGTGCCATTCGACGGGACAGGGGCTCGGGGGAGCAGTACTTC. Translation gives CAIRRDRGSGEQYF.

This sequence joins TRBV15 and TRBJ2-2; TRBD2 agrees at 11 bases. Germline V gene data show CDR1 as LNHNV and CDR2 as YYDKDF (reference sequence). Losses at the gene ends were 5 bases for V and 0 bases for J; bases not matched to a gene: 5. The CDR3 has 17 amino acids. CDR3 nucleotide sequence: TGTGCCACCAGCGCGGGACTAGCGGAGTCGAACACCGGGGAGCTGTTTTTT. Residues: CATSAGLAESNTGELFF.